Shown below are 25 T cell receptor beta chains from a single sample sequenced in a study of blood T cell repertoires in COVID-19. Libraries were prepared by immunoSEQ multiplex PCR; TCRdb keeps only in-frame clonotypes and omits some of them. Of hundreds of thousands of clones in the sample, roughly nine tenths were seen once. The sequenced material came from peripheral blood. The receptor source for this set is a man aged 18 to 29 with active or convalescent COVID-19.

A note on this clone: The germline gene is not matched at one end of the junction; a read error may be the cause. This chain connects TRBV7-9 to TRBJ1-3, with D possibly TRBD1 on 6 matching bases. This CDR3 is 13 amino acids long. CDR1 is SEHNR and CDR2 is FQNEAQ in the germline V gene (reference sequence). The CDR3 DNA sequence: TGTGCCAGCAACGACAGGCGTGGAGACACCATATATTTT. Amino acids: CASNDRRGDTIYF.

This clone appeared a single time. The chain recombines TRBV4-2 with TRBJ1-2; 7 nucleotides match TRBD1. Germline assignment: CDR1 LGHNA and CDR2 YNFKEQ. This CDR3 region has 15 residues. The junction had 5 bases not matched to a gene; V was cut back by 0 bases and J by 4 bases. The CDR3 sequence: CASSQETGDVYGYTF. The CDR3 bases are TGTGCCAGCAGCCAAGAAACAGGGGACGTCTATGGCTACACCTTC.

The rearrangement joins TRBV6-6 to TRBJ2-1; 8 bases agree with TRBD1. CDR1 and CDR2 (germline): MNHNY, SVGAGI (reference sequence). CDR3 length: 16 amino acids. V was clipped by 6 bases and J by 6 bases; unmatched bases: 13. CDR3 sequence (DNA): TGTGCCAGCAGAACCCTGGATTATCAGGGGGCCAATGAGCAGTTCTTC. This sequence encodes CASRTLDYQGANEQFF.

The rearrangement uses TRBV24-1 and TRBJ2-1; TRBD1 agrees at 11 bases. The CDR3 length is 13 residues. Unmatched junction bases numbered 2, after V lost 9 bases and J lost 5 bases. Looked up from germline, CDR1 is KGHDR and CDR2 is SFDVKD. The CDR3 DNA is TGTGCCACCGGGACAGGGGGAAACAATGAGCAGTTCTTC. Its protein is CATGTGGNNEQFF.

This chain links TRBV5-4 with TRBJ1-2, with D unresolved. The germline V and J ends were trimmed by 4 bases and 5 bases, with 15 bases remaining between them. The CDR3 has 14 residues. Germline V gene lookup returns CDR1 SGHNT and CDR2 YYREEE (reference sequence). The CDR3 loop reads CASSPRGEWYGYTF. In nucleotides, the CDR3 is TGTGCCAGCAGCCCCCGCGGGGAATGGTATGGCTACACCTTC. Drawing the rest from reference TRBV5-4 and TRBJ1-2, the complete variable domain is ETGVTQSPTHLIKTRGQQVTLRCSSQSGHNTVSWYQQALGQGPQFIFQYYREEENGRGNFPPRFSGLQFPNYSSELNVNALELDDSALYLCASSPRGEWYGYTFGSGTRLTVV.

The sample holds one count of this clone. The chain is built from TRBV10-1 and TRBJ2-1, with TRBD2 matching 11 bases. This CDR3 has 16 amino acids. Trimming took 2 bases from V and 10 from J; bases not matched to a gene: 10. CDR1 WNHNN and CDR2 SYGVQD come from the germline V gene (reference sequence). This CDR3 is CASSENVVAGGKEQFF. In DNA, the CDR3 is TGCGCCAGCAGTGAGAACGTGGTAGCGGGAGGGAAAGAGCAGTTCTTC.

With regard to this clone: The identical CDR3 is also encoded by other nucleotide sequences in the sample. The J gene is TRBJ2-3, the V gene TRBV19; unclear D gene. This CDR3 has 11 residues. Germline V CDR1 and CDR2: LNHDA, SQIVND (reference sequence). V lost 4 bases and J lost 3, with 2 bases in between. The CDR3 DNA follows: TGTGCCAGTAGTACAACAGATACGCAGTATTTT. Its protein is CASSTTDTQYF.

The V and J genes are TRBV14 and TRBJ1-2; D remains ambiguous. The CDR3 totals 14 residues. Germline V CDR1 and CDR2: SGHDN, FVKESK. V lost 4 bases to trimming and J lost 6 bases, with 15 bases between them. The CDR3 loop is CASSLDASGHGYTF. The CDR3, as DNA: TGTGCCAGCAGCCTAGATGCATCAGGTCATGGCTACACCTTC.

The chain joins TRBV7-2 to TRBJ1-5; perhaps TRBD1 as D (6 bases). Germline CDR1 reads SGHTA; CDR2 reads FQGNSA. Trimming removed 4 bases from V and 6 bases from J, with 13 bases in between. This CDR3 is 14 amino acids long. CDR3 in amino acids: CASSSTLQGQPQHF. In DNA form, the CDR3 reads TGTGCCAGCAGCTCGACCCTACAGGGTCAGCCCCAGCATTTT.

The chain links TRBV7-2 to TRBJ2-2, with D perhaps matching TRBD1 (6 bases). The CDR3 sequence is 16 residues long. Germline lookup yields CDR1 SGHTA and CDR2 FQGNSA. V lost 2 bases, J lost 2 bases, and 12 bases lay in between. The CDR3 bases are TGTGCCAGCAGCTTATTCGCACAGGGAAACACCGGGGAGCTGTTTTTT. This codes for CASSLFAQGNTGELFF. The whole variable domain, remainder taken from reference TRBV7-2 and TRBJ2-2, is GAGVSQSPSNKVTEKGKDVELRCDPISGHTALYWYRQSLGQGLEFLIYFQGNSAPDKSGLPSDRFSAERTGGSVSTLTIQRTQQEDSAVYLCASSLFAQGNTGELFFGEGSRLTVL.

The chain recombines TRBV11-2 with TRBJ1-4, with D maybe TRBD1 (5 bases). V shed 5 bases and J shed 7 bases, with 17 bases lying between them. The V gene's germline CDR1 is SGHAT and CDR2 FQNNGV. CDR3 length: 15 amino acids. The CDR3 here is CASSKEGRLSEKLFF. CDR3 DNA: TGTGCCAGCAGCAAAGAGGGGAGGTTGAGTGAAAAACTGTTTTTT.

This chain connects TRBV12-5 to TRBJ2-7; 8 nucleotides line up with TRBD1. Trimming cost V 7 bases and J 3 bases; bases outside gene matches: 5. The CDR3 runs 13 residues. In germline, CDR1 is LGHNT, CDR2 FRNRAP. The CDR3 sequence: CASVGQGYYEQYF. DNA of the CDR3: TGTGCTAGTGTCGGACAGGGATACTACGAGCAGTACTTC.

This chain links TRBV11-3 with TRBJ2-1; D unclear. V was cut by 5 bases and J by 0 bases, with 11 bases left in between. The germline gives CDR1 SGHNT, CDR2 YENEEA. This CDR3 region has 15 residues. In DNA form, the CDR3 reads TGTGCCAGCAGCCCTCCGGTCGACTCCTACAATGAGCAGTTCTTC. Its translation is CASSPPVDSYNEQFF. The full variable domain, with the rest looked up from reference TRBV11-3 and TRBJ2-1, is EAGVVQSPRYKIIEKKQPVAFWCNPISGHNTLYWYLQNLGQGPELLIRYENEEAVDDSQLPKDRFSAERLKGVDSTLKIQPAELGDSAVYLCASSPPVDSYNEQFFGPGTRLTVL.

This clone was recorded only once. V and J are TRBV7-8 and TRBJ1-5; D perhaps matches TRBD1 (5 bases). Trimming cost V 4 bases and J 0 bases, with 16 bases left between them. The germline gives CDR1 SGHVS, CDR2 FQNEAQ. The CDR3 has 17 residues. DNA of the CDR3: TGTGCCAGCAGCTGGGGGGGAAGGGACCATAGCAATCAGCCCCAGCATTTT. Its translation is CASSWGGRDHSNQPQHF.

The gene calls are TRBV27 and TRBJ2-3, with D unresolved. Germline CDR1 is MNHEY and CDR2 is SMNVEV (reference sequence). The CDR3 has 14 amino acids. V was clipped by 5 bases and J by 3 bases, with 12 bases between them. As DNA, the CDR3 is TGTGCCAGCAGTCCCCGCCCCGGGACAGATACGCAGTATTTT. This gives the protein CASSPRPGTDTQYF.

The chain couples TRBV5-1 to TRBJ2-5; 10 bases align to TRBD1. The ends lost 4 bases at V and 5 bases at J; junction bases unmatched: 5. Germline V gene sequence: CDR1 SGHRS, CDR2 YFSETQ. The CDR3 length is 14 residues. The CDR3 is CASSPGTGVETQYF. For the CDR3, the DNA is TGCGCCAGCAGCCCGGGGACAGGGGTGGAGACCCAGTACTTC.

V gene TRBV27 combines with J gene TRBJ2-1; D is uncertain. V lost 5 bases and J lost 7, with 9 bases in between. The CDR3 totals 12 residues. Germline CDR1 MNHEY, CDR2 SMNVEV (reference sequence). CDR3 nucleotide sequence: TGTGCCAGCAGTGCCCATAGTAATGAGCAGTTCTTC. This translates into CASSAHSNEQFF.

This chain connects TRBV3-1 (or the pseudogene TRBV3-2) to TRBJ2-3; 10 bases are a match to TRBD1. Germline trimming cut 8 bases from V and 5 bases from J; bases unmatched to any gene: 7. Germline V gene sequence: CDR1 LGHDT, CDR2 YNNKEL (reference sequence). The CDR3 extends over 14 amino acids. The chain's CDR3 is CASEGQGGLDTQYF. CDR3 sequence (DNA): TGTGCCAGCGAAGGACAGGGGGGTCTAGATACGCAGTATTTT.

The V call is TRBV27, the J call TRBJ2-7, with a possible D match to TRBD1 (7 bases). The CDR3 spans 15 residues. V was trimmed by 0 bases and J by 0 bases, leaving 9 bases between them. Germline values: CDR1 MNHEY, CDR2 SMNVEV (reference sequence). CDR3: CASSLSQGGSYEQYF. CDR3 bases: TGTGCCAGCAGTTTATCTCAGGGGGGCTCCTACGAGCAGTACTTC.

The chain joins TRBV27 to TRBJ2-6, with TRBD1 matching 9 bases. Germline V gives CDR1 MNHEY, CDR2 SMNVEV (reference sequence). V lost 5 bases to trimming and J lost 0 bases; unmatched junction nucleotides: 8. The CDR3 has 18 residues. CDR3 nucleotide sequence: TGTGCCAGCAGTCGCCGGGACAGGGCCGGCTCTGGGGCCAACGTCCTGACTTTC. Translated, it gives CASSRRDRAGSGANVLTF. The full variable domain, in which reference TRBV27 and TRBJ2-6 provide the parts outside the CDR3, is EAQVTQNPRYLITVTGKKLTVTCSQNMNHEYMSWYRQDPGLGLRQIYYSMNVEVTDKGDVPEGYKVSRKEKRNFPLILESPSPNQTSLYFCASSRRDRAGSGANVLTFGAGSRLTVL.

The CDR3 here is CATRGDEKLFF. The CDR3 DNA reads as TGTGCCACCCGGGGGGATGAAAAACTGTTTTTT. The chain is built from TRBV6-6 and TRBJ1-4; a possible D gene is TRBD1 (5 bases). The CDR3 covers 11 residues. V was trimmed by 10 bases and J by 6 bases, leaving 9 bases between them. CDR1 MNHNY and CDR2 SVGAGI come from the germline V gene (reference sequence).

The V gene is TRBV19, the J gene TRBJ1-1; 8 nucleotides line up with TRBD1. Trimming removed 4 bases from V and 1 base from J; junction bases left unmatched: 5. From germline, CDR1 is LNHDA and CDR2 SQIVND (reference sequence). The length of the CDR3 is 15 residues. The CDR3 bases are TGTGCCAGTAGTAGCCGGGACAGGAGGAACACTGAAGCTTTCTTT. It codes for CASSSRDRRNTEAFF.

V gene TRBV7-9 combines with J gene TRBJ2-3, with D maybe TRBD1 (7 bases). This CDR3 comprises 15 residues. Germline lookup yields CDR1 SEHNR and CDR2 FQNEAQ (reference sequence). V shed 5 bases and J shed 5 bases, with 17 bases lying between them. CDR3 nucleotides: TGTGCCAGCAGCCCGGTTCAGGGGGGTGTAGATACGCAGTATTTT. Protein: CASSPVQGGVDTQYF.

This chain joins TRBV28 and TRBJ1-1; D gene ambiguous. V was cut by 7 bases and J by 0 bases, with 3 bases left in between. The CDR3 sequence is 11 residues long. CDR1 MDHEN and CDR2 SYDVKM come from the germline V gene. Here the CDR3 DNA reads TGTGCCAGCATTATGAACACTGAAGCTTTCTTT. It translates to CASIMNTEAFF.

This clone was observed once. V and J are TRBV19 and TRBJ2-1, with 7 bases that match TRBD2. This CDR3 spans 16 amino acids. The V segment lost 3 bases and the J segment 3 bases; nucleotides outside the gene matches: 8. Germline V gene lookup returns CDR1 LNHDA and CDR2 SQIVND (reference sequence). The CDR3 is CASSIVKGGSYNEQFF. The CDR3 nucleotides read TGTGCCAGTAGTATCGTCAAGGGCGGGAGCTACAATGAGCAGTTCTTC. Together with reference TRBV19 and TRBJ2-1, the CDR3 gives the full variable domain: DGGITQSPKYLFRKEGQNVTLSCEQNLNHDAMYWYRQDPGQGLRLIYYSQIVNDFQKGDIAEGYSVSREKKESFPLTVTSAQKNPTAFYLCASSIVKGGSYNEQFFGPGTRLTVL.